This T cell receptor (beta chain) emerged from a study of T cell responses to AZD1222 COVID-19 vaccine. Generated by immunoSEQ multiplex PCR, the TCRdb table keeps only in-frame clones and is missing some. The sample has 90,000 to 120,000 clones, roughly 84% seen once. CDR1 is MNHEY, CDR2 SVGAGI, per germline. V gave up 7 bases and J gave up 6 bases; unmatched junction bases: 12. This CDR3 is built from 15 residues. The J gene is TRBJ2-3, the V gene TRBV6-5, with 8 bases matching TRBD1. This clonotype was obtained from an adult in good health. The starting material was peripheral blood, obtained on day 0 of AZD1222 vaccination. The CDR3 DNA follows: TGTGCCAGCAACGGTGGCAGGGGGCAAGTGGATACGCAGTATTTT. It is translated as CASNGGRGQVDTQYF.